The rows below give T cell receptor beta chains drawn from one sample of a study of blood T cell repertoires in COVID-19. Clones were sequenced by immunoSEQ multiplex PCR, and TCRdb holds only the in-frame ones, with some missing. This repertoire shows 45,000 to 55,000 clones, roughly two thirds found once; its top ten account for 8.5% to 9%. Sample: peripheral blood. Every receptor here comes from a woman in her seventies with acute or convalescent COVID-19. Both conserved end residues are part of each CDR3. The D gene is left open where the match is weak. Not every row has a clone size; where given, it reads once, few, many or a size class.

>-|TRBJ1-5|-|TRBV19
CASSTGINQPQHF
TGTGCCAGTAGTACCGGGATCAATCAGCCCCAGCATTTT
>TRBD1|TRBJ1-5|-|TRBV5-6
CASSLDGTGVQPQHF
TGTGCCAGCAGCTTGGATGGGACAGGGGTACAGCCCCAGCATTTT
>-|TRBJ2-1|-|TRBV29-1
CSVEPDSVKGKQFF
TGCAGCGTTGAACCTGACTCGGTGAAAGGAAAGCAGTTCTTC
>TRBD1|TRBJ2-1|-|TRBV10-2
CASTLGQFSYNEQFF
TGCGCCAGCACCTTGGGACAGTTCTCCTACAATGAGCAGTTCTTC
>-|TRBJ2-1|-|TRBV7-9
CASSPETVGQFF
TGTGCCAGCAGCCCCGAGACAGTTGGGCAGTTCTTC
>-|TRBJ1-5|-|TRBV6-5
CASSYSRVDQPQHF
TGTGCCAGCAGTTACTCCAGGGTGGATCAGCCCCAGCATTTT
>-|TRBJ1-6|-|TRBV5-4
CASSLEEDSPLHF
TGTGCCAGCAGCTTGGAGGAGGATTCACCCCTCCACTTT
>-|TRBJ2-5|-|TRBV7-3
CASSSQVGPQETQYF
TGTGCCAGCAGCTCCCAGGTGGGTCCCCAAGAGACCCAGTACTTC
>-|TRBJ1-2|-|TRBV3-1/TRBV3-2
CASSPRRGEGGYTF
TGTGCCAGCAGCCCCCGGAGGGGAGAGGGTGGCTACACCTTC
>-|TRBJ2-7|-|TRBV27
CASSLTAGREQYF
TGTGCCAGCAGTTTAACGGCAGGTCGGGAGCAGTACTTC
>-|TRBJ1-5|-|TRBV7-2
CASSLGEYQPQHF
TGTGCCAGCAGCTTAGGAGAGTACCAGCCCCAGCATTTT
>-|TRBJ1-4|few|TRBV4-3
CASSLLLTRGNEKLFF
TGCGCCAGCAGCCTTTTATTGACAAGGGGGAATGAAAAACTGTTTTTT
>TRBD1|TRBJ1-2|-|TRBV9
CASSGLPRRDSDGYTF
TGTGCCAGCAGCGGCCTTCCTCGACGGGACAGCGATGGCTACACCTTC
>-|TRBJ1-2|-|TRBV28
CASSLDSYGYTF
TGTGCCAGCAGCCTGGACTCCTATGGCTACACCTTC
>-|TRBJ2-7|-|TRBV5-1
CASSPQGTYEQYF
TGCGCCAGCAGCCCACAGGGAACCTACGAGCAGTACTTC
>-|TRBJ2-1|-|TRBV10-3
CAISETYRGSGNNEQFF
TGTGCCATCAGTGAGACATACAGGGGTAGCGGGAATAATGAGCAGTTCTTC
>TRBD2|TRBJ2-5|-|TRBV30
CAWSVGTSRETQYF
TGTGCCTGGAGTGTGGGGACTAGCAGGGAGACCCAGTACTTC
>-|TRBJ2-1|-|TRBV4-3
CASSHGGEQFF
TGCGCCAGCAGCCATGGAGGAGAGCAGTTCTTC
>-|TRBJ1-2|few|TRBV29-1
CSVEDLGGGYTF
TGCAGCGTTGAAGATTTAGGGGGAGGCTACACCTTC
>-|TRBJ2-1|-|TRBV5-6
CASSWGWRGPYNEQFF
TGTGCCAGCAGCTGGGGCTGGCGGGGGCCATACAATGAGCAGTTCTTC
>-|TRBJ1-1|-|TRBV7-2
CASSLRSAATEAFF
TGTGCCAGCAGCTTAAGGTCGGCGGCCACTGAAGCTTTCTTT
>-|TRBJ1-5|few|TRBV7-2
CASSPMANSNQPQHF
TGTGCCAGCAGCCCAATGGCAAATAGCAATCAGCCCCAGCATTTT